These 29 T cell receptor beta chains came from one sample sequenced in a study of blood T cell repertoires in COVID-19. Using immunoSEQ multiplex PCR, the repertoire was profiled, and TCRdb retains in-frame clones only, with some absent. The sample has roughly 150,000 clones; approximately 84% are singletons. Sequencing was done on a sample of PBMCs or T cells enriched from blood (not recorded which). The receptor source for this set is a woman aged 40-49 years with acute COVID-19.

This sequence joins TRBV2 and TRBJ2-1; unclear D gene. Germline loops: CDR1 SNHLY, CDR2 FYNNEI. The CDR3 runs 12 residues. Trimming left V 8 bases short and J 12 bases short, with 17 bases between. CDR3 amino acids: CASGQGSNRQFF. CDR3 bases: TGTGCCAGCGGTCAAGGATCCAATAGGCAGTTCTTC.

The chain has TRBV28 and TRBJ2-5; D possibly corresponds to TRBD2 (6 bases). V dropped 1 base and J dropped 0 bases, with 9 bases sitting between them. The CDR3 extends over 15 amino acids. CDR1 MDHEN and CDR2 SYDVKM come from the germline V gene. CDR3 loop: CASSLSGTYQETQYF. In DNA, the CDR3 is TGTGCCAGCAGTTTATCCGGGACTTACCAAGAGACCCAGTACTTC.

The CDR3 sequence is CASSHVGQGFAEAFF. The CDR3 nucleotides are TGTGCCAGCTCACATGTAGGGCAGGGTTTCGCTGAAGCTTTCTTT. The V gene is TRBV18, the J gene TRBJ1-1, with a tentative D call TRBD1 (5 bases). V shed 4 bases and J shed 6 bases, with 18 bases lying between them. CDR3 length: 15 residues. Germline V CDR1 and CDR2: KGHSH, LQKENI.

J is TRBJ2-5 and V is TRBV4-1, with 7 bases fitting TRBD1. The CDR3 loop spans 16 amino acids. J was trimmed by 4 bases and V by 4 bases; bases with no gene match: 12. Germline V CDR1 and CDR2: MGHRA, YSYEKL. CDR3 sequence: CASSRKTGSQTETQYF. In DNA, the CDR3 is TGCGCCAGCAGCCGAAAGACAGGGAGTCAGACAGAGACCCAGTACTTC.

This clone was detected a few times. The chain is built from TRBV6-1 and TRBJ2-7; a weak D match, TRBD1 (6 bases). The V gene lost 0 bases and the J gene lost 2 bases, with 14 bases spanning the gap. This CDR3 comprises 16 residues. Germline V gives CDR1 MNHNS, CDR2 SASEGT. The DNA for the CDR3 is TGTGCCAGCAGTGAAGCCGGGCAGGGGTACACCTACGAGCAGTACGTC. Amino acids: CASSEAGQGYTYEQYV.

This chain joins TRBV15 and TRBJ1-6; D uncertain. Germline CDR1 LNHNV, CDR2 YYDKDF (reference sequence). The CDR3 runs 14 residues. V lost 4 bases to trimming and J lost 4 bases, with 8 bases between them. The CDR3 nucleotides read TGTGCCACCAGCAAGGAGAGGTATAATTCACCCCTCCACTTT. This encodes CATSKERYNSPLHF. Full variable domain (remainder filled in from reference TRBV15 and TRBJ1-6): DAMVIQNPRYQVTQFGKPVTLSCSQTLNHNVMYWYQQKSSQAPKLLFHYYDKDFNNEADTPDNFQSRRPNTSFCFLDIRSPGLGDTAMYLCATSKERYNSPLHFGNGTRLTVT.

The chain carries TRBV5-8 and TRBJ2-7; D perhaps matches TRBD1 (6 bases). V was trimmed by 4 bases and J by 9 bases, leaving 20 bases between them. CDR1 is SGHTS and CDR2 is YDEGEE in the germline V gene. There are 14 residues in the CDR3. The DNA of the CDR3 is TGTGCCAGCAGCCCCGGGACACGATACGTCGGGCAGTACTTC. Translated, it gives CASSPGTRYVGQYF.

The chain couples TRBV14 to TRBJ1-2; D remains ambiguous. The CDR3 has 13 amino acids. Per germline, CDR1 SGHDN and CDR2 FVKESK. V lost 1 base and J 0 bases, leaving 3 bases between the germline ends. CDR3 DNA sequence: TGTGCCAGCAGCCAAGTAGCTAACTATGGCTACACCTTC. Protein sequence: CASSQVANYGYTF.

V usage is TRBV3-1 (or the pseudogene TRBV3-2) and J usage is TRBJ1-6; D is possibly TRBD1 (6 bases). The V end was cut by 1 base, the J end by 7 bases, with 11 bases between. Germline assignment: CDR1 LGHDT and CDR2 YNNKEL (reference sequence). The CDR3 consists of 15 residues. The CDR3 here is CASSQVQGGNSPLHF. The CDR3 region has the DNA TGTGCCAGCAGCCAAGTACAAGGGGGAAATTCACCCCTCCACTTT.

V and J are TRBV4-1 and TRBJ2-7, with 7 bases fitting TRBD1. Germline V gene data show CDR1 as MGHRA and CDR2 as YSYEKL. V shed 1 base and J 11 bases; nucleotides not matched to a gene: 11. The CDR3 totals 14 residues. CDR3 sequence (DNA): TGCGCCAGCAGCCAAGTTTACGAGGGACAGCCAAAGTACGTC. This sequence encodes CASSQVYEGQPKYV.

The chain uses TRBV19 and TRBJ2-1; 10 positions match TRBD2. Germline V gene data show CDR1 as LNHDA and CDR2 as SQIVND (reference sequence). V was clipped by 5 bases and J by 0 bases; unmatched bases: 4. The CDR3 covers 16 residues. This chain's CDR3 is CASSDASGSSYNEQFF. Here the CDR3 DNA reads TGTGCCAGTAGTGACGCTAGCGGGAGCTCCTACAATGAGCAGTTCTTC.

The CDR3 nucleotides are TGTGCCAGCAGTTTGAGGGCTGGACTAGCGGGCGAGCAGTACGTC. The encoded protein is CASSLRAGLAGEQYV. V gene TRBV28 combines with J gene TRBJ2-7; 11 nucleotides align to TRBD2. The V gene's germline CDR1 is MDHEN and CDR2 SYDVKM. V shed 3 bases, J shed 6 bases, and the junction held 7 bases outside the gene matches. There are 15 residues in the CDR3.

V is TRBV27 and J is TRBJ2-3; TRBD2 matches 7 bases. CDR1 MNHEY and CDR2 SMNVEV come from the germline V gene (reference sequence). Unmatched junction bases numbered 10, after V lost 9 bases and J lost 4 bases. The CDR3 runs 14 residues. The CDR3, as DNA: TGTGCCAGTTCTTCACTAGCGAGGGCAGATACGCAGTATTTT. It specifies CASSSLARADTQYF.

V is TRBV18 and J is TRBJ2-2; 12 positions match TRBD2. The junction had 11 bases not matched to a gene; V was cut back by 3 bases and J by 3 bases. The CDR3 runs to 19 residues. Germline V gene sequence: CDR1 KGHSH, CDR2 LQKENI. CDR3 protein: CASSPTSGSSRFDTGELFF. CDR3 DNA sequence: TGTGCCAGCTCACCGACTAGCGGGAGTTCTCGATTTGACACCGGGGAGCTGTTTTTT.

The chain uses TRBV9 and TRBJ2-4; D is possibly TRBD2 (5 bases). The CDR3 covers 14 residues. Per the germline V gene, CDR1 is SGDLS and CDR2 is YYNGEE. V lost 4 bases, J lost 8 bases, and 16 bases lay in between. CDR3: CASSFGNFGDIQYF. As DNA, the CDR3 is TGTGCCAGCAGCTTCGGGAATTTCGGGGACATTCAGTACTTC. Variable domain in full (rest from reference TRBV9 and TRBJ2-4): DSGVTQTPKHLITATGQRVTLRCSPRSGDLSVYWYQQSLDQGLQFLIQYYNGEERAKGNILERFSAQQFPDLHSELNLSSLELGDSALYFCASSFGNFGDIQYFGAGTRLSVL.

This clone has just a few counts. This chain connects TRBV10-3 to TRBJ2-1; 8 bases align to TRBD1. CDR1 is ENHRY and CDR2 is SYGVKD in the germline V gene. J lost 8 bases, V lost 2 bases, and 5 bases had no gene match. The CDR3 is 14 residues long. In DNA form, the CDR3 reads TGTGCCATCAGTGAGAGACAGGGGTTCGATGAGCAGTTCTTC. It yields the protein CAISERQGFDEQFF.

This chain joins TRBV3-1 (or the pseudogene TRBV3-2) and TRBJ1-3, with D tentatively TRBD1 (5 bases). The length of the CDR3 is 19 residues. Trimming removed 1 base from V and 5 bases from J, with 24 bases in between. The germline gives CDR1 LGHDT, CDR2 YNNKEL (reference sequence). In DNA form, the CDR3 reads TGTGCCAGCAGCCAAGTCAGCCGGACACCTTTATACGCTAGAAACACCATATATTTT. This encodes CASSQVSRTPLYARNTIYF.

The gene calls are TRBV19 and TRBJ1-1; no reliable D call. This CDR3 has 15 amino acids. Germline assignment: CDR1 LNHDA and CDR2 SQIVND (reference sequence). The ends were cut back, 5 bases at V and 5 bases at J, with 18 bases in the middle. CDR3 region: CASSLYISGGTEAFF. CDR3 nucleotide sequence: TGTGCCAGTAGTTTATACATATCTGGAGGTACTGAAGCTTTCTTT.

The chain carries TRBV12-3 or TRBV12-4 and TRBJ2-7, with D possibly TRBD2 on 5 matching bases. V lost 2 bases and J 6 bases, leaving 8 bases between the germline ends. This CDR3 contains 12 residues. As DNA, the CDR3 is TGTGCCAGCAGTTTAAGAGGGCTCGAGCAGTACTTC. Translating gives CASSLRGLEQYF.

The sample holds one count of this clone. The chain uses TRBV21-1 and TRBJ2-5; TRBD1 is the table's D call, not checked against the DNA. TRBV21-1 is classified as a pseudogene. The CDR3 contains 17 residues. The CDR3 is CASSKKQGQADENTQYF. CDR3 sequence (DNA): TGTGCCAGCAGCAAAAAGCAGGGACAGGCCGACGAGAATACCCAGTACTTC.

The chain has TRBV5-1 and TRBJ1-2; D is unresolved. Germline V gene data show CDR1 as SGHRS and CDR2 as YFSETQ. Trimming took off 5 bases at V and 3 bases at J, with 11 bases between the two ends. The CDR3 is made up of 13 amino acids. The CDR3 region has the DNA TGCGCCAGCAGGAAAGAAAACTACTATGGCTACACCTTC. This gives the protein CASRKENYYGYTF.

The sample holds one count of this clone. The chain uses TRBV5-1 and TRBJ1-1; no clear D. Germline CDR1 is SGHRS and CDR2 is YFSETQ. The CDR3 length is 14 residues. Trimming removed 4 bases at V and 0 bases at J, with 10 bases between. The CDR3 sequence: CASSPLALNTEAFF. As DNA, the CDR3 is TGCGCCAGCAGCCCCCTGGCCTTGAACACTGAAGCTTTCTTT. The whole variable domain, filled in from reference TRBV5-1 and TRBJ1-1, reads KAGVTQTPRYLIKTRGQQVTLSCSPISGHRSVSWYQQTPGQGLQFLFEYFSETQRNKGNFPGRFSGRQFSNSRSEMNVSTLELGDSALYLCASSPLALNTEAFFGQGTRLTVV.

The chain recombines TRBV3-1 (or the pseudogene TRBV3-2) with TRBJ1-6; 10 positions agree with TRBD1. This CDR3 contains 20 residues. With V trimmed by 2 bases and J by 7 bases, 17 bases remained unmatched. CDR1 and CDR2 from the germline V gene are LGHDT and YNNKEL (reference sequence). CDR3 protein: CASSQKTAGTGVIGNSPLHF. The CDR3 DNA is TGTGCCAGCAGCCAAAAAACCGCCGGGACAGGGGTGATAGGGAATTCACCCCTCCACTTT.

This clone was seen just once. This chain links TRBV3-1 (or the pseudogene TRBV3-2) with TRBJ1-3; no clear D gene. The J call may be wrong; the DNA end is better matched by TRBJ2-2. The germline V gene has CDR1 LGHDT and CDR2 YNNKEL (reference sequence). This CDR3 has 13 amino acids. In nucleotides, the CDR3 is TGTGCCAGCAGTCATCCCCCAACCGGGGAGCTGTTTTTT. It codes for CASSHPPTGELFF.

The V gene is TRBV5-5, the J gene TRBJ2-2, with 8 nucleotides matching TRBD2. This CDR3 has 17 amino acids. Losses at the gene ends were 3 bases for V and 2 bases for J; bases not matched to a gene: 9. Germline assignment: CDR1 SGHKS and CDR2 YYEKEE (reference sequence). The CDR3 DNA reads as TGTGCCAGCAGCTGGAGAACTAGCGGCCGAAACACCGGGGAGCTGTTTTTT. It is translated as CASSWRTSGRNTGELFF.

V is TRBV24-1 and J is TRBJ1-1, with D possibly TRBD1 on 5 matching bases. This CDR3 spans 13 amino acids. The germline V gene encodes CDR1 KGHDR and CDR2 SFDVKD. V was trimmed by 0 bases and J by 7 bases, leaving 8 bases between them. Written as DNA, the CDR3 is TGTGCCACCAGTGATTTGCGGGGGGGTGAAGCTTTCTTT. Translated, it gives CATSDLRGGEAFF.

This clone was counted only a few times. The chain couples TRBV5-8 to TRBJ1-2; 7 bases fit TRBD1. Germline trimming cut 1 base from V and 3 bases from J; bases unmatched to any gene: 3. The germline CDR1 and CDR2 sequences are SGHTS and YDEGEE. This CDR3 comprises 14 residues. The CDR3 coding sequence is TGTGCCAGCAGCTTGTCCAGGGGGGACTATGGCTACACCTTC. This sequence encodes CASSLSRGDYGYTF.

The chain links TRBV28 to TRBJ1-5; perhaps TRBD1 as D (5 bases). The ends were cut back, 3 bases at V and 7 bases at J, with 10 bases in the middle. The CDR3 length is 13 residues. The germline gives CDR1 MDHEN, CDR2 SYDVKM. The CDR3: CASSFWGGQPQHF. Written as DNA, the CDR3 is TGTGCCAGCAGTTTTTGGGGGGGACAGCCCCAGCATTTT.

The chain employs TRBV14 and TRBJ1-2, with D possibly being TRBD1 (5 bases). Deletions cut 1 base from V and 4 bases from J, with 10 bases between. CDR1 and CDR2 from the germline V gene are SGHDN and FVKESK. This CDR3 spans 14 amino acids. The CDR3 loop reads CASSQGSGGYGYTF. CDR3 bases: TGTGCCAGCAGCCAAGGAAGCGGGGGCTATGGCTACACCTTC. Filled out from reference TRBV14 and TRBJ1-2, the complete variable domain reads EAGVTQFPSHSVIEKGQTVTLRCDPISGHDNLYWYRRVMGKEIKFLLHFVKESKQDESGMPNNRFLAERTGGTYSTLKVQPAELEDSGVYFCASSQGSGGYGYTFGSGTRLTVV.